A single sample is the source of the 2 T cell receptor beta chains below, sequenced in a study of technical replicates of blood from a few donors. The repertoire was sequenced with immunoSEQ multiplex PCR; TCRdb's copy has only in-frame clones and lacks some. The table has 70,000 to 85,000 clones, 95% seen once. Sequenced input: T cells isolated from PBMCs. The receptors stem from a human donor in good health.

The chain links TRBV5-5 to TRBJ1-1; D is uncertain. With 1 base removed from V and 4 bases from J, the gap between germline ends came to 8 bases. The CDR3 covers 13 residues. From germline, CDR1 is SGHKS and CDR2 YYEKEE (reference sequence). CDR3 sequence: CASSLPGSTEAFF. The CDR3 nucleotides read TGTGCCAGCAGCTTGCCCGGGAGCACTGAAGCTTTCTTT.

This clone was found once. V and J are TRBV27 and TRBJ2-4; 10 bases fit TRBD1. Germline V gene lookup returns CDR1 MNHEY and CDR2 SMNVEV (reference sequence). J was trimmed by 11 bases and V by 6 bases; bases with no gene match: 4. This CDR3 contains 12 residues. In DNA form, the CDR3 reads TGTGCCAGCAGGGACAGGGGGAGCGTTCAGTACTTC. It is translated as CASRDRGSVQYF.